This TCR beta chain was recorded in a study of control samples from healthy donors and cancer patients. The method was immunoSEQ multiplex PCR; TCRdb's version includes in-frame clones alone and lacks a portion of them. This sample lists some 190,000 clones; its ten largest clones have around 2%. The CDR3 covers 16 residues. Between the trimmed V and J ends, which lost 3 bases and 2 bases, there was a span of 15 bases. Per germline, CDR1 SGDLS and CDR2 YYNGEE. V usage is TRBV9 and J usage is TRBJ1-3, with TRBD1 as a possible D gene (6 bases). The source is a woman aged 25 to 39 in good health. Specimen: blood. The DNA for the CDR3 is TGTGCCAGCAGCGACCGGGACACCCGGGCTGGAAACACCATATATTTT. Its protein product is CASSDRDTRAGNTIYF.